Each of the 7 T cell receptor beta chains below was sequenced from the same sample in a study of CD8+CD57+ T cells in acquired aplastic anemia. Template material for TCR beta VDJ and CDR3 profiling consisted of genomic DNA. TCRdb independently ran MiXCR on the reads; one entry per CDR3 protein. The sample holds a few hundred thousand distinct CDR3 sequences; approximately 57% are singletons and the top ten take approximately 30%. Material: sorted CD4+, CD8+, or CD8+CD57+ T cells (not recorded which) from PBMCs. The origin of the receptors is a human donor in good health.

This clonotype has only a few counts. The chain joins TRBV10-3 to TRBJ1-1; D not certain. CDR1 is ENHRY, CDR2 SYGVKD, per germline. The CDR3 covers 15 residues. Trimming shortened V by 0 bases and J by 1 base, and 9 bases separated the two germline ends. The CDR3 DNA follows: TGTGCCATCAGTGAGTCAGGGTTAGGGAACACTGAAGCTTTCTTT. Translated, it gives CAISESGLGNTEAFF.

The chain combines TRBV7-9 with TRBJ1-2; D possibly corresponds to TRBD1 (5 bases). The CDR3 length is 14 residues. V lost 3 bases to trimming and J lost 1 base, with 9 bases between them. Germline V gene lookup returns CDR1 SEHNR and CDR2 FQNEAQ (reference sequence). The CDR3 DNA reads as TGTGCCAGCAGCTTTTGGGGCAGTAACTATGGCTACACCTTC. This translates into CASSFWGSNYGYTF.

This chain connects TRBV24-1 to TRBJ2-3; TRBD1 agrees at 7 bases. CDR1 is KGHDR and CDR2 is SFDVKD in the germline V gene. The CDR3 runs 15 residues. Losses at the gene ends were 3 bases for V and 7 bases for J; bases not matched to a gene: 9. The CDR3 nucleotides are TGTGCCACCAGTGATCCTGGGACAGCTACAAATACGCAGTATTTT. It codes for CATSDPGTATNTQYF.

V usage is TRBV19 and J usage is TRBJ1-2; 9 bases match TRBD1. The CDR3 has 15 amino acids. With 2 bases clipped from V and 3 bases from J, the junction kept 4 bases outside the gene matches. Germline CDR1 LNHDA, CDR2 SQIVND (reference sequence). CDR3 sequence: CASSIFRTGDYGYTF. CDR3 DNA: TGTGCCAGTAGTATATTTCGGACAGGGGACTATGGCTACACCTTC.

This clonotype was observed a handful of times. The chain has TRBV5-1 and TRBJ1-6; 10 nucleotides agree with TRBD1. Germline CDR1 is SGHRS and CDR2 is YFSETQ. V lost 0 bases and J lost 7; bases outside the gene matches: 7. The CDR3 sequence is 17 residues long. In DNA, the CDR3 is TGCGCCAGCAGCTTGGGGGCGACAGGGGGCCCAAATTCACCCCTCCACTTT. It codes for CASSLGATGGPNSPLHF. The entire variable domain, with the rest obtained from reference TRBV5-1 and TRBJ1-6, is as follows: KAGVTQTPRYLIKTRGQQVTLSCSPISGHRSVSWYQQTPGQGLQFLFEYFSETQRNKGNFPGRFSGRQFSNSRSEMNVSTLELGDSALYLCASSLGATGGPNSPLHFGNGTRLTVT.

With regard to this clonotype: A much larger clonotype is one base distant, so this may be a read error. The CDR3 region is CASSISLSRERYF. For the CDR3, the DNA is TGTGCCAGTAGTATCTCACTGTCCCGCGAGCGGTACTTC. This chain uses TRBV19 with TRBJ2-7, with D uncertain. This CDR3 has 13 residues. The V gene's germline CDR1 is LNHDA and CDR2 SQIVND (reference sequence).

V gene TRBV27 combines with J gene TRBJ2-7, with 11 bases matching TRBD2. The CDR3 sequence is 16 residues long. V shed 1 base, J shed 4 bases, and the junction held 6 bases outside the gene matches. Germline V lookup: CDR1 MNHEY, CDR2 SMNVEV (reference sequence). The CDR3 DNA follows: TGTGCCAGCAGTTTATTTATGACTAGCGGGACTTACGAGCAGTACTTC. This encodes CASSLFMTSGTYEQYF.